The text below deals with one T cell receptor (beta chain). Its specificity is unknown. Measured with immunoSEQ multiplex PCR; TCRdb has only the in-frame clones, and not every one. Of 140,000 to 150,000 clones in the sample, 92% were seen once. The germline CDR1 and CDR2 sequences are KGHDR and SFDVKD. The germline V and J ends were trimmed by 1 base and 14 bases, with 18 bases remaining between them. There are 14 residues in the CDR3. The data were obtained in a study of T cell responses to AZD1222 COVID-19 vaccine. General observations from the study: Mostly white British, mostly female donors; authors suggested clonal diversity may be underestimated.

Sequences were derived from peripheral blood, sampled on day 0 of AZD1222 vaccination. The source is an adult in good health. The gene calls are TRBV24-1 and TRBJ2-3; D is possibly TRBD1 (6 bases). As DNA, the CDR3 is TGTGCCACCAGTGATTTCAAGGGGGTATTCCGAAGGTATTTT. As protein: CATSDFKGVFRRYF.